This T cell receptor beta chain derives from a study of T cells after yellow fever vaccination. Study details: Each low-cell-number fraction was prepared by means of SMART-Seq v4 Ultra Low Input. The study's findings and limits: Reappearing after the booster were most of the clones from primary vaccination (roughly 96% CD4, around 88% CD8).

Making TCR cDNA involved 5'RACE template switching, which added UMIs and a universal primer site. TCRdb re-derived calls from the 5' RACE reads in MiXCR, one entry per CDR3 protein. The profile shows about 350,000 distinct CDR3 sequences, roughly 8.6% of them singletons. This clonotype has more than one count but fewer than ten. Its antigen is still unknown. The source of this sequence is a man aged 18 to 35 who received the YFV17D yellow fever vaccine. Source: PBMCs, taken about 49 days after the first yellow fever vaccination.

The CDR3 DNA sequence: TGTGCCAGCAGCCCCGACGGAAGACAAGAGACCCAGTACTTC. This sequence encodes CASSPDGRQETQYF. This chain joins TRBV7-8 and TRBJ2-5; unclear D gene. The germline V gene has CDR1 SGHVS and CDR2 FQNEAQ. The CDR3 has 14 residues. Trimming shortened V by 5 bases and J by 2 bases, and 12 bases separated the two germline ends.